Listed here are 21 T cell receptor beta chains from one sample, sequenced in a study of low-dose radiotherapy and immunotherapy resistance in tumors. The time point here: after trial treatment. Treatment of the sample: LDRT plus nivolumab, ipilimumab, low-dose cyclophosphamide and aspirin (RACIN trial). TRAV and TRBV primers primed cDNA for both TCRalpha and TCRbeta. A roughly 20-cycle PCR with a constant-region primer and V-primer adapter amplified TCRs. From the reads, TCRdb called clonotypes with MiXCR, one entry per CDR3 protein. The repertoire holds 100,000 or so distinct CDR3 sequences, with around 21% as singletons. Sequencing was performed on PBMCs, taken after low-dose radiotherapy plus immunotherapy. These receptors came from a male donor with prostate cancer.

This clonotype appeared many times. The CDR3 nucleotides read TGTGCCTGGAGTGCGACAGGGGGCAATCAGCCCCAGCATTTT. Amino acids: CAWSATGGNQPQHF. The chain combines TRBV30 with TRBJ1-5, with TRBD1 matching 8 bases. The CDR3 is 14 amino acids. V shed 1 base and J 2 bases; nucleotides not matched to a gene: 1. In germline, CDR1 is GTSNPN, CDR2 SVGIG (reference sequence).

This clonotype occurred a few times. The chain combines TRBV6-5 with TRBJ2-4; the match to TRBD2 covers 8 bases. CDR1 MNHEY and CDR2 SVGAGI come from the germline V gene. The CDR3 spans 17 residues. V lost 5 bases and J lost 6; bases outside the gene matches: 15. The chain's CDR3 is CASSPSGGRGGGNIQYF. In nucleotides, the CDR3 is TGTGCCAGCAGTCCGTCGGGGGGGCGGGGTGGGGGAAACATTCAGTACTTC.

In this sample, this clonotype turned up many times. V is TRBV2 and J is TRBJ1-5, with D perhaps matching TRBD1 (6 bases). This CDR3 region has 13 residues. Germline V lookup: CDR1 SNHLY, CDR2 FYNNEI. V was clipped by 6 bases and J by 7 bases, with 13 bases between them. The CDR3 here is CASSAGELQPQHF. The CDR3 bases are TGTGCCAGCAGCGCAGGGGAGTTACAGCCCCAGCATTTT. The full variable domain, with the rest looked up from reference TRBV2 and TRBJ1-5, is EPEVTQTPSHQVTQMGQEVILRCVPISNHLYFYWYRQILGQKVEFLVSFYNNEISEKSEIFDDQFSVERPDGSNFTLKIRSTKLEDSAMYFCASSAGELQPQHFGDGTRLSIL.

This clonotype has at least ten counts. The chain combines TRBV6-2 or TRBV6-3 with TRBJ1-5, with unresolved D. V was trimmed by 4 bases and J by 2 bases, leaving 9 bases between them. The V gene's germline CDR1 is MNHEY and CDR2 SVGEGT. The length of the CDR3 is 14 residues. For the CDR3, the DNA is TGTGCCAGCAGTTCCCTGGCCGGCAATCAGCCCCAGCATTTT. It is translated as CASSSLAGNQPQHF.

This clonotype appeared a single time. The rearrangement joins TRBV24-1 to TRBJ2-5; TRBD1 agrees at 7 bases. The CDR3 loop spans 15 amino acids. Germline values: CDR1 KGHDR, CDR2 SFDVKD. Trimming removed 3 bases from V and 5 bases from J; junction bases left unmatched: 8. The chain's CDR3 is CATSDPRQGGETQYF. DNA for the CDR3: TGTGCCACCAGTGATCCGAGACAGGGCGGTGAGACCCAGTACTTC.

This clonotype showed up many times. The chain has TRBV4-2 and TRBJ1-3, with D uncertain. The CDR3 extends over 15 amino acids. Germline lookup yields CDR1 LGHNA and CDR2 YNFKEQ. The germline V and J ends were trimmed by 1 base and 4 bases, with 11 bases remaining between them. CDR3 protein: CASSQADGPGNTIYF. As DNA, the CDR3 is TGTGCCAGCAGCCAAGCGGATGGGCCGGGAAACACCATATATTTT.

This clonotype was picked up many times. V gene TRBV19 combines with J gene TRBJ2-5; maybe TRBD1 (5 bases). Germline V gene sequence: CDR1 LNHDA, CDR2 SQIVND (reference sequence). There are 12 residues in the CDR3. Trimming stripped 6 bases from V and 4 bases from J, with 9 bases between. For the CDR3, the DNA is TGTGCCAGTAGCAGGGTTGGAGAGACCCAGTACTTC. It specifies CASSRVGETQYF. The complete variable domain, with remaining parts taken from reference TRBV19 and TRBJ2-5, reads DGGITQSPKYLFRKEGQNVTLSCEQNLNHDAMYWYRQDPGQGLRLIYYSQIVNDFQKGDIAEGYSVSREKKESFPLTVTSAQKNPTAFYLCASSRVGETQYFGPGTRLLVL.

This chain links TRBV10-1 with TRBJ1-1; D ambiguous. Trimming pared 4 bases from V and 1 base from J, leaving 7 bases between. Per germline, CDR1 WNHNN and CDR2 SYGVQD (reference sequence). The CDR3 covers 13 residues. CDR3 nucleotides: TGCGCCAGCAGTGCCGGTCAGAACACTGAAGCTTTCTTT. It codes for CASSAGQNTEAFF.

This clonotype was picked up many times. The chain links TRBV7-8 to TRBJ2-3; TRBD2 agrees at 9 bases. Germline CDR1 reads SGHVS; CDR2 reads FQNEAQ. V dropped 5 bases and J dropped 0; count of bases not matched to a gene: 6. CDR3 length equals 16 residues. In DNA form, the CDR3 reads TGTGCCAGCAGCCCTTTAGCGGGGGCTAGCACAGATACGCAGTATTTT. Translated, it gives CASSPLAGASTDTQYF. The full variable domain, with the rest looked up from reference TRBV7-8 and TRBJ2-3, is GAGVSQSPRYKVAKRGQDVALRCDPISGHVSLFWYQQALGQGPEFLTYFQNEAQLDKSGLPSDRFFAERPEGSVSTLKIQRTQQEDSAVYLCASSPLAGASTDTQYFGPGTRLTVL.

The chain employs TRBV11-2 and TRBJ2-5; possible D gene TRBD1, 6 bases. The CDR3 totals 15 residues. Germline CDR1 is SGHAT and CDR2 is FQNNGV. Trimming removed 1 base at V and 2 bases at J, with 11 bases between. CDR3 amino acids: CASSLVTGQQETQYF. CDR3 nucleotide sequence: TGTGCCAGCAGCTTAGTAACCGGACAGCAAGAGACCCAGTACTTC.

At least ten counts were recorded for this clonotype. This chain joins TRBV5-5 and TRBJ2-5; 10 bases are a match to TRBD2. Germline CDR1 and CDR2: SGHKS and YYEKEE (reference sequence). Unmatched junction bases numbered 5, after V lost 4 bases and J lost 5 bases. This CDR3 contains 14 residues. The CDR3 DNA follows: TGTGCCAGCAGCACACTAGCGGGGCGGGAGACCCAGTACTTC. This encodes CASSTLAGRETQYF.

This clonotype has at least ten counts. The chain joins TRBV7-9 to TRBJ2-1, with D perhaps assigned TRBD1 or TRBD2 (5 bases each). V was clipped by 5 bases and J by 4 bases, with 15 bases between them. This CDR3 contains 15 residues. The germline CDR1 and CDR2 sequences are SEHNR and FQNEAQ (reference sequence). This chain's CDR3 is CASSPDTGIYNEQFF. The CDR3 DNA sequence: TGTGCCAGCAGCCCGGACACGGGAATATACAATGAGCAGTTCTTC.

The sample holds many counts of this clonotype. J is TRBJ2-1 and V is TRBV6-1; D remains ambiguous. V was clipped by 4 bases and J by 8 bases, with 6 bases between them. This CDR3 contains 11 residues. Germline V CDR1 and CDR2: MNHNS, SASEGT. The CDR3 DNA reads TGTGCCAGCAGTGGTTGGGATGAGCAGTTCTTC. Its protein is CASSGWDEQFF.

This clonotype was detected many times. The chain employs TRBV12-3 or TRBV12-4 and TRBJ2-7; D call uncertain. Trimming cost V 2 bases and J 2 bases, with 7 bases left between them. This CDR3 spans 13 amino acids. CDR3 region: CASSLSTAYEQYF. CDR3 DNA: TGTGCCAGCAGTTTAAGTACAGCCTACGAGCAGTACTTC.

The rearrangement joins TRBV6-6 to TRBJ2-7, with D unresolved. V dropped 5 bases and J dropped 0 bases, with 14 bases sitting between them. The CDR3 is made up of 15 amino acids. The V gene's germline CDR1 is MNHNY and CDR2 SVGAGI (reference sequence). The CDR3 nucleotides read TGTGCCAGCAGTGATTCCCGGTTTTTCTCCTACGAGCAGTACTTC. Amino acid sequence: CASSDSRFFSYEQYF.

The gene calls are TRBV19 and TRBJ1-5; D is ambiguous. CDR3 size: 15 residues. CDR1 is LNHDA, CDR2 SQIVND, per germline (reference sequence). Trimming shortened V by 7 bases and J by 2 bases, and 15 bases separated the two germline ends. The CDR3, as DNA: TGTGCCAGTATCCCGCAAGGGTCAGGCAATCAGCCCCAGCATTTT. Encoded protein: CASIPQGSGNQPQHF.

This clonotype was observed at least ten times. This sequence joins TRBV29-1 and TRBJ1-1; D is uncertain. CDR3 length: 13 residues. The V and J ends lost 7 bases and 0 bases respectively, with 12 bases between them. CDR1 SQVTM and CDR2 ANQGSEA come from the germline V gene. This chain's CDR3 is CSASTGMNTEAFF. The CDR3 bases are TGCAGCGCCTCGACGGGCATGAACACTGAAGCTTTCTTT. Complete variable domain (other parts from reference TRBV29-1 and TRBJ1-1): SAVISQKPSRDICQRGTSLTIQCQVDSQVTMMFWYRQQPGQSLTLIATANQGSEATYESGFVIDKFPISRPNLTFSTLTVSNMSPEDSSIYLCSASTGMNTEAFFGQGTRLTVV.

This clonotype was recorded many times. The CDR3 sequence is CASSKRDSADTQETQYF. CDR3 nucleotides: TGTGCCAGCAGCAAAAGGGATAGCGCCGATACTCAAGAGACCCAGTACTTC. The gene calls are TRBV21-1 and TRBJ2-5; the D call of TRBD1 is as the table states it, not checked on the DNA. TRBV21-1 constitutes a pseudogene. This CDR3 region has 17 residues.

Comment on this clonotype: With only one base between it and a far larger clone, this is likely a read error. The chain combines TRBV5-6 with TRBJ2-1, with 7 positions matching TRBD1. The CDR3 consists of 12 residues. V lost 2 bases to trimming and J lost 8 bases; unmatched junction nucleotides: 1. Germline V gene data show CDR1 as SGHDT and CDR2 as YYEEEE. The CDR3 DNA follows: TGTGCCAGCAGCTTTGGACAGGATGAGCAGTTCTTC. It encodes CASSFGQDEQFF.

This clonotype appeared many times. V usage is TRBV6-5 and J usage is TRBJ2-5; 8 nucleotides align to TRBD1. Germline V gene data show CDR1 as MNHEY and CDR2 as SVGAGI. The CDR3 spans 12 residues. Trimming removed 6 bases from V and 13 bases from J; junction bases left unmatched: 10. In nucleotides, the CDR3 is TGTGCCAGCAGCCCCAGGACAGGGAGCGTGTACTTC. This codes for CASSPRTGSVYF.

In its sample, this clonotype was seen many times. The gene calls are TRBV27 and TRBJ2-7, with D hard to call. The germline V gene encodes CDR1 MNHEY and CDR2 SMNVEV (reference sequence). CDR3 length: 12 residues. Trimming pared 8 bases from V and 12 bases from J, leaving 20 bases between. This chain's CDR3 is CASGPQVWAVYF. Here the CDR3 DNA reads TGTGCCAGCGGCCCCCAAGTATGGGCGGTGTACTTC.